The 7 T cell receptor beta chains presented below share a single source sample, sequenced in a study of early T cells in non-severe SARS-CoV-2 infection. TCRdb reanalysed the 5' RACE reads using MiXCR and keeps one entry per CDR3 protein. Among more than 45,000 distinct CDR3 sequences listed, roughly 12% were seen once. The sample was whole blood. Every receptor here comes from an adult who was a healthcare worker with PCR-confirmed SARS-CoV-2 infection or an uninfected control (not recorded which).

The chain carries TRBV3-1 and TRBJ2-3; D perhaps matches TRBD2 (6 bases). Germline V gives CDR1 LGHDT, CDR2 YNNKEL (reference sequence). The V end lost 4 bases, the J end lost 3 bases, and 14 bases lay between the germline ends. This CDR3 comprises 15 residues. The CDR3 DNA follows: TGTGCCAGCAGCCTCTTGAGTCGGGGGACAGATACGCAGTATTTT. It is translated as CASSLLSRGTDTQYF.

The table lists this clonotype with a few counts. CDR3 residues: CSARDQGGGSTDTQYF. In nucleotides, the CDR3 is TGCAGTGCTAGAGATCAAGGAGGAGGGTCCACAGATACGCAGTATTTT. The chain couples TRBV20-1 to TRBJ2-3, with a possible D match to TRBD2 (6 bases). The CDR3 runs 16 residues. The germline V gene encodes CDR1 DFQATT and CDR2 SNEGSKA (reference sequence). The V end lost 0 bases, the J end lost 2 bases, and 15 bases lay between the germline ends.

The V and J genes are TRBV5-1 and TRBJ2-7, with D perhaps TRBD1 or TRBD2 (5 bases each). Trimming took 1 base from V and 4 from J, leaving 18 bases between them. There are 16 residues in the CDR3. CDR1 and CDR2 (germline): SGHRS, YFSETQ. The CDR3 nucleotides read TGCGCCAGCAGCTTGAGTAGGCAGGGCCGGGGATACGAGCAGTACTTC. Translating it yields CASSLSRQGRGYEQYF.

This chain uses TRBV10-3 with TRBJ2-7; 10 bases map to TRBD2. CDR1 and CDR2 from the germline V gene are ENHRY and SYGVKD. V shed 5 bases and J 6 bases; nucleotides not matched to a gene: 10. The CDR3 is 15 amino acids. CDR3 in amino acids: CAISKASGRGCEQYF. The DNA of the CDR3 is TGTGCCATCAGTAAGGCTAGCGGGAGAGGGTGCGAGCAGTACTTC.

This clonotype has only a few counts. This chain uses TRBV3-1 with TRBJ1-1, with D unresolved. Germline loops: CDR1 LGHDT, CDR2 YNNKEL (reference sequence). V shed 1 base and J shed 3 bases, with 6 bases lying between them. This CDR3 contains 13 residues. The CDR3 region has the DNA TGTGCCAGCAGCCAAGCGGCGTACACTGAAGCTTTCTTT. Its protein is CASSQAAYTEAFF.

This clonotype was observed many times. The junction departs from germline at one end; a sequencing error may be responsible. The V gene is TRBV20-1, the J gene TRBJ1-2; 10 bases map to TRBD1. The CDR3 length is 11 residues. Germline CDR1 reads DFQATT; CDR2 reads SNEGSKA (reference sequence). The CDR3, as DNA: TGCAGTGCTAGAGGAGGACAGGGGGACTCCTTC. This gives the protein CSARGGQGDSF.

Many counts were recorded for this clonotype. The chain carries TRBV12-3 or TRBV12-4 and TRBJ2-3; D may match TRBD1 or TRBD2 (5 bases each). Trimming removed 6 bases from V and 3 bases from J, with 13 bases in between. The CDR3 totals 14 residues. The CDR3 coding sequence is TGTGCCAGCAGCCCGAGGGGTACGACAGATACGCAGTATTTT. Translating it yields CASSPRGTTDTQYF.